This T cell receptor beta chain derives from a study of patients and donors after allogeneic stem cell transplantation. TCRdb ran MiXCR on the RT-PCR reads and lists one entry per CDR3 protein. Among about 410,000 distinct CDR3 sequences, around 15% were seen once, and the ten largest hold less than 8.5%. This clonotype was counted only a few times. This clonotype originated in a human donor who was either an allogeneic HSCT recipient or a stem cell or donor lymphocyte infusion donor (not recorded which). It is not recorded whose cells these are; they may come from a transplant donor. The source material was blood, either unsorted or a sorted T cell fraction (not recorded which).

The CDR3 bases are TGTGCCAGCAGCTTGGATAGGACAGGGGAGAGCGGGGAGCTGTTTTTT. Protein sequence: CASSLDRTGESGELFF. The chain has TRBV5-6 and TRBJ2-2; 9 positions match TRBD1. CDR1 is SGHDT, CDR2 YYEEEE, per germline. The V gene end was trimmed by 0 bases and the J gene end by 7 bases; junction bases not matched to a gene: 7. CDR3 size: 16 residues.